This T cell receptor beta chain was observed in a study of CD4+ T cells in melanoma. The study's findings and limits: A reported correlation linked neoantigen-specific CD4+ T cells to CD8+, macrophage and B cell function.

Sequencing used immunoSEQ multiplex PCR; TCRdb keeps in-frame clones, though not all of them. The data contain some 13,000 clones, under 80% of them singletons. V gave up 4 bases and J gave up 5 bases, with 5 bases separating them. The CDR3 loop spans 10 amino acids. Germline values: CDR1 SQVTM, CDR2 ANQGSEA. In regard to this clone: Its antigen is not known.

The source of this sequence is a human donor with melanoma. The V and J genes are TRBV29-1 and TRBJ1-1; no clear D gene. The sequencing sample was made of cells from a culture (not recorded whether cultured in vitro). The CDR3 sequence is CSVGNTEAFF. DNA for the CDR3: TGCAGCGTTGGTAATACTGAAGCTTTCTTT.